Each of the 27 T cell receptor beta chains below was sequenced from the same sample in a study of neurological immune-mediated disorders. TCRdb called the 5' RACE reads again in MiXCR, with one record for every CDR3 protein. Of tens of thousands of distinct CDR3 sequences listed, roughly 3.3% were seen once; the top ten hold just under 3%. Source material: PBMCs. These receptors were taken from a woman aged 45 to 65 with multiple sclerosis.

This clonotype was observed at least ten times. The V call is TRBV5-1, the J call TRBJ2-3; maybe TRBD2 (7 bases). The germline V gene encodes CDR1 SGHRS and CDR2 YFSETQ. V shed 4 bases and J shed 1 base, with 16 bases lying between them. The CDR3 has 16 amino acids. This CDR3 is CASSAGAGARTDTQYF. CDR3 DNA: TGCGCCAGCAGCGCGGGGGCGGGGGCCCGCACAGATACGCAGTATTTT.

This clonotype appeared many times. The CDR3 coding sequence is TGCGCCAGCAGTGAGTCTGGTCGCACCGGGGAGCTGTTTTTT. This codes for CASSESGRTGELFF. J is TRBJ2-2 and V is TRBV10-2; D gene uncertain. V was shortened by 0 bases and J by 4 bases, with 6 bases between the two germline ends. Germline V gene sequence: CDR1 WSHSY, CDR2 SAAADI. This CDR3 comprises 14 residues.

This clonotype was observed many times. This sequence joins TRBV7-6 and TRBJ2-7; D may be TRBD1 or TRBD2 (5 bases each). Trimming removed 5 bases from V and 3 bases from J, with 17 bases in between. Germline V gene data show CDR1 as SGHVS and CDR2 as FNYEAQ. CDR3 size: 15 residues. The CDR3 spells CASSPGRGASYEQYF. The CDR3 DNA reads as TGTGCCAGCAGCCCCGGCCGAGGGGCTAGCTACGAGCAGTACTTC.

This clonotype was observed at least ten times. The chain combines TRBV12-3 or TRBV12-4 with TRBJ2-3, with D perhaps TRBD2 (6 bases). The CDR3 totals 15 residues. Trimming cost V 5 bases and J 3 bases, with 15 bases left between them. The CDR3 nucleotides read TGTGCCAGCAGTCTCCCCCAAGGGACTACAGATACGCAGTATTTT. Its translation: CASSLPQGTTDTQYF.

The CDR3 coding sequence is TGCAGTGTTACCGACAGCGGGACAGGGAACTATGGCTACACCTTC. Its translation: CSVTDSGTGNYGYTF. The chain recombines TRBV20-1 with TRBJ1-2, with TRBD1 matching 9 bases. CDR1 is DFQATT, CDR2 SNEGSKA, per germline (reference sequence). The junction had 11 bases not matched to a gene; V was cut back by 7 bases and J by 2 bases. This CDR3 contains 15 residues.

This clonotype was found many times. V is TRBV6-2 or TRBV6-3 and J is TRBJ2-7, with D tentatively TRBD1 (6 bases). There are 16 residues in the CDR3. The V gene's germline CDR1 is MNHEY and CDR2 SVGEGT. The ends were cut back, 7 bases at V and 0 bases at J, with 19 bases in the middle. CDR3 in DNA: TGTGCCAGCACCAACGGGTTTCCGGGACACTCCTACGAGCAGTACTTC. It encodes CASTNGFPGHSYEQYF.

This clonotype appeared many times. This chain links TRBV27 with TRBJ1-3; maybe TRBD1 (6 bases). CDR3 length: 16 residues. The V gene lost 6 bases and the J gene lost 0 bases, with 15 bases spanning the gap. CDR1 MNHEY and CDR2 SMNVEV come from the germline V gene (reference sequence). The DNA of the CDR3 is TGTGCCAGCAGGGCGGACAGCCTAAACTCTGGAAACACCATATATTTT. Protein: CASRADSLNSGNTIYF.

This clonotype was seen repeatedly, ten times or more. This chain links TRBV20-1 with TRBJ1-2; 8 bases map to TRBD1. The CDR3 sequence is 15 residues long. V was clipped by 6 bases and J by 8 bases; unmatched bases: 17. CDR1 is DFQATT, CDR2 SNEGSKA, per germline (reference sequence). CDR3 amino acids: CSARISGTGPLGYTF. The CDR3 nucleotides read TGCAGTGCAAGAATCTCCGGGACAGGACCCCTAGGCTACACCTTC.

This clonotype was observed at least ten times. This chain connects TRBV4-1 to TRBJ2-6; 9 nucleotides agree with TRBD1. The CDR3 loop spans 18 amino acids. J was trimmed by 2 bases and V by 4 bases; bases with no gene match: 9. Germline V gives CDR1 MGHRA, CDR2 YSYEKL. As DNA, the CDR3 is TGCGCCAGCAGCCGACCGGGACAGGGTGGTACTGGGGCCAACGTCCTGACTTTC. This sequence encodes CASSRPGQGGTGANVLTF.

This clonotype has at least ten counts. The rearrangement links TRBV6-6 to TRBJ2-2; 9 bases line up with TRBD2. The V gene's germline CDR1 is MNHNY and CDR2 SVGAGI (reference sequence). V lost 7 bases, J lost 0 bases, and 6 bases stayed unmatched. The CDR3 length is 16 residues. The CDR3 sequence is CASTRLAASNTGELFF. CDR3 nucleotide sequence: TGTGCCAGCACCCGACTAGCGGCCTCGAACACCGGGGAGCTGTTTTTT.

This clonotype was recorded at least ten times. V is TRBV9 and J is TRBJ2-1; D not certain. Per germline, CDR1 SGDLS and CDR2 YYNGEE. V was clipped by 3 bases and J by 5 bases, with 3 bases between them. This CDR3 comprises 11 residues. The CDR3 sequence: CASSANNEQFF. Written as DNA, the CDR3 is TGTGCCAGCAGCGCGAACAATGAGCAGTTCTTC.

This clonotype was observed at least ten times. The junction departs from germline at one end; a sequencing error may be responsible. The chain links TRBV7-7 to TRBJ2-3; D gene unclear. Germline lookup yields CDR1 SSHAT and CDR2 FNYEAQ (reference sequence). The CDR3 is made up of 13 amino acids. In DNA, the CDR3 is TGTGCTAGCAGCCTGTTCGACGCAGATACGCAGTATTTT. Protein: CASSLFDADTQYF.

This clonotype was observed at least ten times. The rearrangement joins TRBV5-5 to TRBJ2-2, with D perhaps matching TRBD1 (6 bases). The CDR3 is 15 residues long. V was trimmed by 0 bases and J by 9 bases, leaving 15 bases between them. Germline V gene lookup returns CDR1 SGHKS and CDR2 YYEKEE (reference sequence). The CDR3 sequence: CASSLEGVTRRELFF. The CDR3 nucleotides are TGTGCCAGCAGCTTGGAGGGGGTTACGCGTCGGGAGCTGTTTTTT. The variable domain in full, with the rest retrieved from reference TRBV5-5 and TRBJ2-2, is DAGVTQSPTHLIKTRGQQVTLRCSPISGHKSVSWYQQVLGQGPQFIFQYYEKEERGRGNFPDRFSARQFPNYSSELNVNALLLGDSALYLCASSLEGVTRRELFFGEGSRLTVL.

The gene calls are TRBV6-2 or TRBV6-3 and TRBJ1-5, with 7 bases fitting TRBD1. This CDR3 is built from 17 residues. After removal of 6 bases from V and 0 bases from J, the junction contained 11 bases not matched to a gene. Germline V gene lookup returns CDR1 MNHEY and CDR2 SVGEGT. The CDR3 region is CASRIVRTGLSNQPQHF. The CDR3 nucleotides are TGTGCCAGCAGGATCGTACGGACAGGACTTAGCAATCAGCCCCAGCATTTT.

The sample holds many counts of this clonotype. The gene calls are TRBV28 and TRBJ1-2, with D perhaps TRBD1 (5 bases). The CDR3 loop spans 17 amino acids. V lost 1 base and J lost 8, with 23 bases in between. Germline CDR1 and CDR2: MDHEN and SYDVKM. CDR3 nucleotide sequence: TGTGCCAGCAGTTTATCCCCCAGCGCATGGGGGTTTTTCGGCTACACCTTC. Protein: CASSLSPSAWGFFGYTF.

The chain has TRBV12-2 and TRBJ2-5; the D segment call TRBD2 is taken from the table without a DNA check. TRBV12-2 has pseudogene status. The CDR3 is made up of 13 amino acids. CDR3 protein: CASRLWAVETQYF. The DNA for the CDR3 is TGTGCAAGTCGCTTATGGGCCGTGGAGACCCAGTACTTC.

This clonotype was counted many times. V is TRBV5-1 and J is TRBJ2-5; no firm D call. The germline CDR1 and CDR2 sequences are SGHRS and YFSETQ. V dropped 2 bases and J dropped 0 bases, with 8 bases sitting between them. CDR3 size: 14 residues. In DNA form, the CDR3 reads TGCGCCAGCAGCTTTTCCGGTAACCAAGAGACCCAGTACTTC. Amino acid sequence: CASSFSGNQETQYF.

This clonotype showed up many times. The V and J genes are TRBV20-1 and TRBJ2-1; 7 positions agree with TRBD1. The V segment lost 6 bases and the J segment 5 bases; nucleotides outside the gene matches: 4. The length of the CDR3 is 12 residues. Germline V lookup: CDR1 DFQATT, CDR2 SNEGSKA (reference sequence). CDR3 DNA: TGCAGTGCGAGGGGGCTCAACAATGAGCAGTTCTTC. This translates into CSARGLNNEQFF.

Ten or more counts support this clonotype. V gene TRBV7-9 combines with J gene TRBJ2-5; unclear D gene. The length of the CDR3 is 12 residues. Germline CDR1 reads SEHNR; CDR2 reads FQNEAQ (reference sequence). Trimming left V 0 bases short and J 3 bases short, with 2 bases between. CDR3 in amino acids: CASSLAEETQYF. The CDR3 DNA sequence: TGTGCCAGCAGCTTAGCAGAAGAGACCCAGTACTTC. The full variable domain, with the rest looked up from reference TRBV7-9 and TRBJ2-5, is DTGVSQNPRHKITKRGQNVTFRCDPISEHNRLYWYRQTLGQGPEFLTYFQNEAQLEKSRLLSDRFSAERPKGSFSTLEIQRTEQGDSAMYLCASSLAEETQYFGPGTRLLVL.

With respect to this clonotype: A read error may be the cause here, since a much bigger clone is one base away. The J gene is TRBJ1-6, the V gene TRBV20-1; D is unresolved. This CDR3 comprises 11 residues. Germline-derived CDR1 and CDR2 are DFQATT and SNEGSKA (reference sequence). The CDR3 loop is CSARDGSHLHF. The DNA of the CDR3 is TGCAGTGCTAGAGACGGTTCACACCTCCACTTT.

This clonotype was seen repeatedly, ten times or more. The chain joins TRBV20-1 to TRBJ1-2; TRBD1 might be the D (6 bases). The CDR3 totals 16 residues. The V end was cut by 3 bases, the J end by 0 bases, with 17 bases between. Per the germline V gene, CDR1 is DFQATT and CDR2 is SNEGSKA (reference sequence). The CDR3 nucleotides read TGCAGTGCTAGGCTCCCCGATGGACAGACTAACTATGGCTACACCTTC. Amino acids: CSARLPDGQTNYGYTF.

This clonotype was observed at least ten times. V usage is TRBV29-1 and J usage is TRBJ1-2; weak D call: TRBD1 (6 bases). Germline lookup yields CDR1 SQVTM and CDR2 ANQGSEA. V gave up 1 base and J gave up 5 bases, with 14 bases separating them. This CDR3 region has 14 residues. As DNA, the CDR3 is TGCAGCGTTGAAGGGTTCAGGGGTAGTTATGGCTACACCTTC. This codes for CSVEGFRGSYGYTF. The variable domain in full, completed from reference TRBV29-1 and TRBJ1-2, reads SAVISQKPSRDICQRGTSLTIQCQVDSQVTMMFWYRQQPGQSLTLIATANQGSEATYESGFVIDKFPISRPNLTFSTLTVSNMSPEDSSIYLCSVEGFRGSYGYTFGSGTRLTVV.

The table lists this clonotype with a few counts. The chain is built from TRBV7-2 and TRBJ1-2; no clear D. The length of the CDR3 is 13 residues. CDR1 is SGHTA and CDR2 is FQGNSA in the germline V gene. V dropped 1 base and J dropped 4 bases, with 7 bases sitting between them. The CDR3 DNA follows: TGTGCCAGCAGCTTAGGTCACAGCTATGGCTACACCTTC. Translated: CASSLGHSYGYTF.

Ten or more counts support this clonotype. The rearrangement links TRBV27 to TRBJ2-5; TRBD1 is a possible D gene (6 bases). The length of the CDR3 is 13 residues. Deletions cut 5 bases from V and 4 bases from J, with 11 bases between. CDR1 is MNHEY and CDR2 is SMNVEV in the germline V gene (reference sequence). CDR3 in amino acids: CASSRQAGETQYF. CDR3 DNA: TGTGCCAGCAGTCGACAGGCTGGAGAGACCCAGTACTTC.

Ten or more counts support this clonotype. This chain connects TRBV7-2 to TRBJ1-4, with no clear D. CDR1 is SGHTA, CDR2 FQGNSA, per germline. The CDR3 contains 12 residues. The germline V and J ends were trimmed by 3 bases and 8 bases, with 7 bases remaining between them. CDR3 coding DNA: TGTGCCAGCAGCTTCACCGTCGAAAAACTGTTTTTT. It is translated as CASSFTVEKLFF.

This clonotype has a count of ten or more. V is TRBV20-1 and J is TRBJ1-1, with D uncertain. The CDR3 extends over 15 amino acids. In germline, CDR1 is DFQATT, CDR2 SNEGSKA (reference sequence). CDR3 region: CGFLGGTNGDTEAFF. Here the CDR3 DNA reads TGCGGCTTTTTGGGAGGTACGAACGGCGACACTGAAGCTTTCTTT.

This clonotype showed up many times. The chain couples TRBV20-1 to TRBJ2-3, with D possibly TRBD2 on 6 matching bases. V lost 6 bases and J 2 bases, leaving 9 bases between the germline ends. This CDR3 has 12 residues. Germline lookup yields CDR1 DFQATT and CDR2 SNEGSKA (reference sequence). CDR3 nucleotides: TGCAGTGCGGCGGGGACCACAGATACGCAGTATTTT. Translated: CSAAGTTDTQYF.